What follows are 18 T cell receptor beta chains derived from one specimen sequenced in a study of glioma-infiltrating T cells. Amplification of TCR alpha and beta CDR3 regions from RNA used iRepertoire nested multiplex PCR. TCRdb reprocessed the multiplex PCR reads via MiXCR and lists one record per CDR3 protein. The sample has more than 300,000 distinct CDR3 sequences; about two fifths are singletons. The sequencing sample was made of glioma tissue, nonneoplastic brain tissue, or PBMCs (not recorded which). The receptors were sampled from a human donor with low-grade glioma or glioblastoma, undergoing nonglioma brain surgery, or in good health (not recorded which).

This chain connects TRBV7-2 to TRBJ2-7, with D possibly being TRBD2 (7 bases). The J call is uncertain, as TRBJ2-5 better fits the DNA end. Germline V CDR1 and CDR2: SGHTA, FQGNSA. There are 15 residues in the CDR3. The CDR3 region is CASSLVTGGTGTQYF. The CDR3 bases are TGTGCCAGCAGCTTAGTAACGGGGGGCACAGGGACCCAGTACTTC.

Regarding this clonotype: A much larger clone lies one base from this, so it may be a read error. The chain carries TRBV27 and TRBJ2-5, with 10 bases matching TRBD1. Germline CDR1 is MNHEY and CDR2 is SMNVEV (reference sequence). This CDR3 is built from 14 residues. Trimming at V came to 3 bases and at J to 5 bases, leaving 3 bases not matched to a gene. The CDR3 DNA is TGTGCCAGCAGTTTCGGACAGGGGGATGAGACCCAGTACTTC. Translation gives CASSFGQGDETQYF.

This clonotype was seen at least ten times. The chain joins TRBV6-1 to TRBJ2-5; 11 nucleotides agree with TRBD1. This CDR3 has 15 residues. Germline lookup yields CDR1 MNHNS and CDR2 SASEGT. V shed 5 bases, J shed 2 bases, and the junction held 4 bases outside the gene matches. In DNA form, the CDR3 reads TGTGCCAGCAGTCCCCGGGACAGGGGGCAAGAGACCCAGTACTTC. It specifies CASSPRDRGQETQYF.

The V call is TRBV2, the J call TRBJ2-1; no reliable D call. The CDR3 has 11 amino acids. V lost 3 bases to trimming and J lost 8 bases, with 5 bases between them. The V gene's germline CDR1 is SNHLY and CDR2 FYNNEI. CDR3 in amino acids: CASSDGDEQFF. CDR3 DNA sequence: TGTGCCAGCAGTGATGGAGATGAGCAGTTCTTC.

To note about this clonotype: The DNA is left out, because the CDR3 cannot be placed on it with certainty; the CDR3 is given as TCRdb lists it. The chain combines TRBV7-2 with TRBJ2-1; the D call in the table, TRBD1, was not verified against the DNA. The CDR3 length equals 16 residues, ends included. CDR1 and CDR2 from the germline V gene are SGHTA and FQGNSA. Here the CDR3 reads CASSLVGLGSYNEQFF.

The V gene is TRBV10-3, the J gene TRBJ2-7; 7 nucleotides line up with TRBD1. The CDR3 spans 14 residues. V gave up 10 bases and J gave up 4 bases; unmatched junction bases: 13. Germline CDR1 and CDR2: ENHRY and SYGVKD. CDR3 protein: CASVLKTGLYEQYF. The CDR3, as DNA: TGTGCCAGTGTCCTTAAGACAGGGTTGTACGAGCAGTACTTC.

This chain joins TRBV6-2 or TRBV6-3 and TRBJ1-5; D is perhaps TRBD1 (6 bases). The length of the CDR3 is 16 residues. The V gene lost 5 bases and the J gene lost 1 base, with 15 bases spanning the gap. Germline CDR1 MNHEY, CDR2 SVGEGT. The CDR3 spells CASSGGGGQSNQPQHF. CDR3 DNA sequence: TGTGCCAGCAGTGGCGGAGGGGGGCAAAGCAATCAGCCCCAGCATTTT.

This clonotype was observed a single time. The chain carries TRBV4-2 and TRBJ1-1, with D perhaps TRBD1 (5 bases). V was trimmed by 0 bases and J by 1 base, leaving 9 bases between them. Germline CDR1 and CDR2: LGHNA and YNFKEQ. This CDR3 comprises 15 residues. CDR3 coding DNA: TGTGCCAGCAGCCAAGATCGTGACAGGAACACTGAAGCTTTCTTT. As protein: CASSQDRDRNTEAFF.

This clonotype occurred many times. The chain is built from TRBV28 and TRBJ1-2, with TRBD1 identical over 8 bases. The ends lost 8 bases at V and 0 bases at J; junction bases unmatched: 14. The length of the CDR3 is 17 residues. CDR1 MDHEN and CDR2 SYDVKM come from the germline V gene. In nucleotides, the CDR3 is TGTGCCAGCCTCAGGGACAGGAGCTGGGTAGCTAACTATGGCTACACCTTC. Translating it yields CASLRDRSWVANYGYTF.

A remark on this clonotype: The junction and the germline gene differ at one end; a read error may be behind it. The chain uses TRBV4-3 and TRBJ1-4; D is ambiguous. CDR1 and CDR2 from the germline V gene are LGHNA and YSLEER. The CDR3 is made up of 14 amino acids. The CDR3 protein is CASSQVGPTEKLLF. The CDR3 DNA reads as TGCGCCAGCAGCCAAGTGGGTCCAACAGAAAAACTGCTTTTT.

A remark on this clonotype: The junction departs from germline at one end; a sequencing error may be responsible. This chain links TRBV7-3 with TRBJ2-5; the D gene is possibly TRBD2 (6 bases). Germline V gene sequence: CDR1 SGHTA, CDR2 FQGTGA. CDR3 length: 15 residues. The CDR3 DNA reads as TGTGCCACCAGCAGAACGCGGAGTACGGGGGAGACCCGGTACTTC. This gives the protein CATSRTRSTGETRYF.

The V and J genes are TRBV6-2 or TRBV6-3 and TRBJ2-1; 9 bases are a match to TRBD2. This CDR3 is 16 amino acids long. Trimming took 5 bases from V and 5 from J; bases not matched to a gene: 10. Germline values: CDR1 MNHEY, CDR2 SVGEGT. CDR3 loop: CASSTLQSGRNNEQFF. The CDR3 bases are TGTGCCAGCAGTACCCTCCAGAGCGGGAGGAACAATGAGCAGTTCTTC.

This chain links TRBV19 with TRBJ2-3, with 12 bases fitting TRBD2. The CDR3 is made up of 18 amino acids. Germline CDR1 reads LNHDA; CDR2 reads SQIVND (reference sequence). V trimming: 4 bases; J trimming: 4 bases; junction bases outside the gene matches: 12. For the CDR3, the DNA is TGTGCCAGTAGTACCCCACAAACACTAGCGGGAGGCGCAGATACGCAGTATTTT. It translates to CASSTPQTLAGGADTQYF. Looking up the rest from reference TRBV19 and TRBJ2-3 gives the full variable domain: DGGITQSPKYLFRKEGQNVTLSCEQNLNHDAMYWYRQDPGQGLRLIYYSQIVNDFQKGDIAEGYSVSREKKESFPLTVTSAQKNPTAFYLCASSTPQTLAGGADTQYFGPGTRLTVL.

The V and J genes are TRBV27 and TRBJ1-1, with D possibly being TRBD1 (6 bases). CDR3 length: 16 amino acids. V was shortened by 6 bases and J by 5 bases, with 22 bases between the two germline ends. Germline V gene sequence: CDR1 MNHEY, CDR2 SMNVEV (reference sequence). The CDR3: CASRADRLKIETEAFF. In DNA, the CDR3 is TGTGCCAGCAGGGCCGACAGGCTCAAGATCGAAACTGAAGCTTTCTTT.

The chain recombines TRBV10-2 with TRBJ2-2; D not resolved. There are 13 residues in the CDR3. Trimming pared 3 bases from V and 1 base from J, leaving 3 bases between. Germline lookup yields CDR1 WSHSY and CDR2 SAAADI. DNA for the CDR3: TGCGCCAGCAGTGAACAGAACACCGGGGAGCTGTTTTTT. Its translation: CASSEQNTGELFF.

This clonotype was detected ten times or more. The genes are TRBV28 and TRBJ2-7, with TRBD1 matching 7 bases. V trimming: 4 bases; J trimming: 5 bases; junction bases outside the gene matches: 14. The CDR3 length is 16 residues. Per the germline V gene, CDR1 is MDHEN and CDR2 is SYDVKM. CDR3 in amino acids: CASSSPSGTAVHEQYF. In DNA form, the CDR3 reads TGTGCCAGCAGTTCTCCATCCGGGACAGCGGTCCACGAGCAGTACTTC. The full variable domain, in which reference TRBV28 and TRBJ2-7 provide the parts outside the CDR3, is DVKVTQSSRYLVKRTGEKVFLECVQDMDHENMFWYRQDPGLGLRLIYFSYDVKMKEKGDIPEGYSVSREKKERFSLILESASTNQTSMYLCASSSPSGTAVHEQYFGPGTRLTVT.

Details on this clonotype: A much larger clone differs by one base, so this may be a read error. The rearrangement links TRBV15 to TRBJ2-5; no reliable D call. The CDR3 loop spans 12 amino acids. From germline, CDR1 is LNHNV and CDR2 YYDKDF (reference sequence). CDR3 nucleotide sequence: TGTGCCACCAGAAGAGAATCTGGGCGTGCATACTTC. Residues: CATRRESGRAYF.

This clonotype has only a few counts. This sequence joins TRBV4-2 and TRBJ2-1; 8 bases are shared with TRBD2. CDR3 length: 14 amino acids. The J segment lost 5 bases and the V segment lost 6 bases, leaving 6 bases of the junction unmatched. Germline V lookup: CDR1 LGHNA, CDR2 YNFKEQ. Here the CDR3 reads CASSGGLADNEQFF. In DNA, the CDR3 is TGTGCCAGCAGTGGCGGACTAGCCGACAATGAGCAGTTCTTC.